This T cell receptor (beta chain) derives from a study of CD8+CD57+ T cells in acquired aplastic anemia. Overall study context: Sorted CD4+ plus CD8+ cells gave DNA averaging 3.2 ug. Study findings and constraints: Between the patient and control groups, CD8+ Simpson's diversity did not differ significantly.

Genomic DNA constituted the template upon which TCR beta VDJ and CDR3 profiling was performed. TCRdb analysed the reads with MiXCR anew, one entry per CDR3 protein. Of under 350,000 distinct CDR3 sequences detected, around three fifths appear once; the ten largest clones hold around 1.3%. Before being chosen for sequencing, patients had shown CD8+CD57+ cell expansion by flow cytometry. All participating patients were living with severe acquired aplastic anemia. When blood sampling took place, the patients had received no therapy. As to this clonotype: What it recognizes is unknown.

V trimming: 4 bases; J trimming: 3 bases; junction bases outside the gene matches: 6. The CDR3 loop spans 15 amino acids. Germline CDR1 reads SGHRS; CDR2 reads YFSETQ. The sequencing input was sorted CD4+, CD8+, or CD8+CD57+ T cells (not recorded which) from PBMCs. The chain carries TRBV5-1 and TRBJ1-4, with 7 positions matching TRBD1. The sequence came from a human donor with aplastic anemia. The CDR3 loop is CASSKQGLANEKLFF. CDR3 nucleotides: TGCGCCAGCAGCAAACAGGGGTTGGCTAATGAAAAACTGTTTTTT.